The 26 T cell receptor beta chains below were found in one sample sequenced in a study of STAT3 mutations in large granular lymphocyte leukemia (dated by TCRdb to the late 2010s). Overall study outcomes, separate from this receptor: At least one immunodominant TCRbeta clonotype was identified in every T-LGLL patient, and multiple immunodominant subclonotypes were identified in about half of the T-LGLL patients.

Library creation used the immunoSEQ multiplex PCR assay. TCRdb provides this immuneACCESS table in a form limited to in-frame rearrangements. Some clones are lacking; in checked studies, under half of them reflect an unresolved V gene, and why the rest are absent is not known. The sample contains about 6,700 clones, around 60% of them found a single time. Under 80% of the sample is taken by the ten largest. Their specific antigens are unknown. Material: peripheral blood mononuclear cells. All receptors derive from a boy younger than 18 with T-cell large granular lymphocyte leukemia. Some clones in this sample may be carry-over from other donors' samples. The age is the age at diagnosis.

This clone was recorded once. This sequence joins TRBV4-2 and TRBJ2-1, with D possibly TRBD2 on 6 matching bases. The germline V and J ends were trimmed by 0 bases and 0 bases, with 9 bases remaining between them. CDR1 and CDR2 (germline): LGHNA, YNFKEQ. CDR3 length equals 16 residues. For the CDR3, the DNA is TGTGCCAGCAGCCAAGATAGCGGAACCTCCTACAATGAGCAGTTCTTC. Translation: CASSQDSGTSYNEQFF.

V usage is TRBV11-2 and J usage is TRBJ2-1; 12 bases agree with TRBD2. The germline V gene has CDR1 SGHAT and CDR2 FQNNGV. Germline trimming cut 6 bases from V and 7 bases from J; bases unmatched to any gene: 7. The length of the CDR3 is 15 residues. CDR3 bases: TGTGCCAGCAGGGACCTTACTAGCGGGGGGAATGAGCAGTTCTTC. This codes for CASRDLTSGGNEQFF.

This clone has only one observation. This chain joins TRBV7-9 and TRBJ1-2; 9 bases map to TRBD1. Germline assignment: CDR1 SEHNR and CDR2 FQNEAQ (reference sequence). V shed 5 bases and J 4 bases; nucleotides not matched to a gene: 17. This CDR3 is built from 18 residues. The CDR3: CASSDGISGTGTLYGYTF. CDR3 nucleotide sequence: TGTGCCAGCAGCGATGGGATCTCCGGGACAGGGACCCTCTATGGCTACACCTTC.

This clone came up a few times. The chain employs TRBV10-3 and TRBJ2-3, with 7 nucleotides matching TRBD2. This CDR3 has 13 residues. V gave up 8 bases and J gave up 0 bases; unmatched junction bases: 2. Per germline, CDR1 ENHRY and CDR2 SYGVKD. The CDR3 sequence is CAIPTSSTDTQYF. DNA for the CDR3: TGTGCCATCCCGACTAGCAGCACAGATACGCAGTATTTT.

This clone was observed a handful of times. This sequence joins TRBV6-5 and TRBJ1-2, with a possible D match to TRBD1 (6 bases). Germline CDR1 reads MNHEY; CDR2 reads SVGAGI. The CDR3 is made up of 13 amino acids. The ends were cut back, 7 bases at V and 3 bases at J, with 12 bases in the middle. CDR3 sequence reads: CASKRTDDYGYTF. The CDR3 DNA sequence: TGTGCCAGCAAGAGGACAGATGACTATGGCTACACCTTC.

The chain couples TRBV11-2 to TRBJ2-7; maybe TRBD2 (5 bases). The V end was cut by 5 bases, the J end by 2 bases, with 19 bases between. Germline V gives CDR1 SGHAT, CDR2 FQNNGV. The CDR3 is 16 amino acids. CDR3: CASSPLGGRIAYEQYF. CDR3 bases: TGTGCCAGCAGCCCCCTTGGCGGGCGGATAGCCTACGAGCAGTACTTC.

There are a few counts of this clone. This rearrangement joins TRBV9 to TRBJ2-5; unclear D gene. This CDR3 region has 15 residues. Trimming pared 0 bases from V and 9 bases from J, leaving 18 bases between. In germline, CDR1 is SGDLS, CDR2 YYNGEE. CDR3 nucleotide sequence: TGTGCCAGCAGCGTAGGATCGATCCCGAGCGAGGCCCAGTACTTC. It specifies CASSVGSIPSEAQYF.

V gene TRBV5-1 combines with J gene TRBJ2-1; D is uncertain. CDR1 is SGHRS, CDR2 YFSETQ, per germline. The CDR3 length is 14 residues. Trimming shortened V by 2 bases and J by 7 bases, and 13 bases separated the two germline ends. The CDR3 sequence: CASSFGSGLNEQFF. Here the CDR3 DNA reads TGCGCCAGCAGCTTCGGTTCCGGGCTAAATGAGCAGTTCTTC.

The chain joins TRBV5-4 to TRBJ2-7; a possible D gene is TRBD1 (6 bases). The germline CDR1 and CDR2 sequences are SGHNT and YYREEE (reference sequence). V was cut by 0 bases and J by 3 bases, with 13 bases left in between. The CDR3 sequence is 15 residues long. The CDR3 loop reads CASSLGGQSNYEQYF. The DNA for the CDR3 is TGTGCCAGCAGCTTGGGTGGACAGTCGAACTACGAGCAGTACTTC.

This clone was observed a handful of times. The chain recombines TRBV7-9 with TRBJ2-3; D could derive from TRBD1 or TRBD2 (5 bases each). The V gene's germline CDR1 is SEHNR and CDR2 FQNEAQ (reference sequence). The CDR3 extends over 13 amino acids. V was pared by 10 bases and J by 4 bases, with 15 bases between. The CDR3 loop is CATKLGAADTQYF. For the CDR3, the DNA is TGTGCCACGAAACTAGGGGCTGCAGATACGCAGTATTTT.

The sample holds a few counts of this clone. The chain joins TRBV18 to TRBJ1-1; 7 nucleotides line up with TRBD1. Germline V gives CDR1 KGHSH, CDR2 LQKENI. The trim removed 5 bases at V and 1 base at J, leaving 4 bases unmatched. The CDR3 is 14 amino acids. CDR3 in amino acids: CASSIGTANTEAFF. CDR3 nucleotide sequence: TGTGCCAGCTCAATCGGGACAGCGAACACTGAAGCTTTCTTT.

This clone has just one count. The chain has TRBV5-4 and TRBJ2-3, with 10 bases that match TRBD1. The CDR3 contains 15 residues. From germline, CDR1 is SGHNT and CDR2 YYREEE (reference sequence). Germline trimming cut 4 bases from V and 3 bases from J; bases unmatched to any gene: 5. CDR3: CASSQGQGKTDTQYF. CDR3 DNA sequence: TGTGCCAGCAGCCAGGGACAGGGGAAAACAGATACGCAGTATTTT.

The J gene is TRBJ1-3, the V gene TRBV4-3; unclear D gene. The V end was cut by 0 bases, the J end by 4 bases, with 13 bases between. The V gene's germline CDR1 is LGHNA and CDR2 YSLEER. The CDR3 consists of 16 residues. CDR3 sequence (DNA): TGCGCCAGCAGCCAAGATTCGACGGTTGAAGGAAACACCATATATTTT. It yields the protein CASSQDSTVEGNTIYF.

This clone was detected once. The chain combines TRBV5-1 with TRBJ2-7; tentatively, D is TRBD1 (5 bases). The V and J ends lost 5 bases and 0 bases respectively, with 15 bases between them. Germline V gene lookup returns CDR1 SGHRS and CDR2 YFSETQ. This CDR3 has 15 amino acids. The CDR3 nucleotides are TGCGCCAGCAGACTCGATGGGGCTAGCTCCTACGAGCAGTACTTC. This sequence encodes CASRLDGASSYEQYF.

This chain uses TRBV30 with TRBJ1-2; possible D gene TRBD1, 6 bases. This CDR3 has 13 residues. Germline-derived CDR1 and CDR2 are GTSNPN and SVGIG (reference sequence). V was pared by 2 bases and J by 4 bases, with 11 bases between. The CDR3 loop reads CAWSTGIGYGYTF. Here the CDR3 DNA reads TGTGCCTGGAGTACAGGGATCGGCTATGGCTACACCTTC.

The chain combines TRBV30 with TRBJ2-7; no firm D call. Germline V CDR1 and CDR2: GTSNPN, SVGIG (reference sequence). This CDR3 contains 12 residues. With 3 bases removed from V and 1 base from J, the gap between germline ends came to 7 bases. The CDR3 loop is CAWRRDSYEQYF. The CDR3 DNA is TGTGCCTGGAGAAGGGATTCCTACGAGCAGTACTTC.

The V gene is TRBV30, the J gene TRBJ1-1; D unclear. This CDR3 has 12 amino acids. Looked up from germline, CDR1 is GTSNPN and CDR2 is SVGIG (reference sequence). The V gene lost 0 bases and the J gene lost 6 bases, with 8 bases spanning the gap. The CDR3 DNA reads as TGTGCCTGGAGTGTACCCGGGGCTGAAGCTTTCTTT. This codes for CAWSVPGAEAFF.

The CDR3 region has the DNA TGTGCCAGCAGCTTATTGAGCTCTGGGGCCAACGTCCTGACTTTC. Its protein product is CASSLLSSGANVLTF. The chain has TRBV7-9 and TRBJ2-6; D is uncertain. The CDR3 is 15 amino acids. The V and J ends lost 2 bases and 0 bases respectively, with 5 bases between them. Per the germline V gene, CDR1 is SEHNR and CDR2 is FQNEAQ (reference sequence).

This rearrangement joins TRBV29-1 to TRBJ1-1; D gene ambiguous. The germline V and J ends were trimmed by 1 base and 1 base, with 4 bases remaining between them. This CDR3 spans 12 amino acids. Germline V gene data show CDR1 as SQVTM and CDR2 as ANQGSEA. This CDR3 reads CSVEVGNTEAFF. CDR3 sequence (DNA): TGCAGCGTTGAAGTGGGGAACACTGAAGCTTTCTTT.

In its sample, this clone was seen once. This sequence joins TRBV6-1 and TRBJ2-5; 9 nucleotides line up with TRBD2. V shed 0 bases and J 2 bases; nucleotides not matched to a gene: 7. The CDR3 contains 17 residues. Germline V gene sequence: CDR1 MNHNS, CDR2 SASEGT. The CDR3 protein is CASSEAPTSGWQETQYF. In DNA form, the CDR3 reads TGTGCCAGCAGTGAAGCGCCGACTAGCGGTTGGCAAGAGACCCAGTACTTC.

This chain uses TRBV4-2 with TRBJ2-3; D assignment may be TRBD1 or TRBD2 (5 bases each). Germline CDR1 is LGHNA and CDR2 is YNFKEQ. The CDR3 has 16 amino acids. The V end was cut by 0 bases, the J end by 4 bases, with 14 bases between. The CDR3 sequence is CASSQEEGKGADTQYF. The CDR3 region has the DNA TGTGCCAGCAGCCAAGAAGAGGGGAAGGGCGCAGATACGCAGTATTTT.

The CDR3 DNA follows: TGTGCCAGCAGTACCCAGGGAGGTGGCTACACCTTC. Protein product: CASSTQGGGYTF. This chain uses TRBV6-6 with TRBJ1-2; a possible D gene is TRBD1 (5 bases). This CDR3 is 12 amino acids long. V was pared by 5 bases and J by 7 bases, with 11 bases between. Germline V gene data show CDR1 as MNHNY and CDR2 as SVGAGI (reference sequence).

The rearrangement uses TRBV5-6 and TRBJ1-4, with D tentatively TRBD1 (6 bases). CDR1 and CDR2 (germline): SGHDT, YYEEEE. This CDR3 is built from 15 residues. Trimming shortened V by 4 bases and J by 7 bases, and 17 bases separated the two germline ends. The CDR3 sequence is CASSPAQGLSEKLFF. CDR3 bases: TGTGCCAGCAGCCCCGCACAGGGATTGAGTGAAAAACTGTTTTTT.

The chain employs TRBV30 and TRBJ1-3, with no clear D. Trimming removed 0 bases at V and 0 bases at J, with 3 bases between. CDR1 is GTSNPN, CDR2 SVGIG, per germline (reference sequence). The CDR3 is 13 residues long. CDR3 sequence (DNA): TGTGCCTGGAGTGTCATCTCTGGAAACACCATATATTTT. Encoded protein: CAWSVISGNTIYF.

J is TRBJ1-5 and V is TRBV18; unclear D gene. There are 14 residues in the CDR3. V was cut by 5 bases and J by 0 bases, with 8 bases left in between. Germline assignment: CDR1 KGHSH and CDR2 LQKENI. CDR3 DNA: TGTGCCAGCTCAGGAAGCAATAGCAATCAGCCCCAGCATTTT. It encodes CASSGSNSNQPQHF.

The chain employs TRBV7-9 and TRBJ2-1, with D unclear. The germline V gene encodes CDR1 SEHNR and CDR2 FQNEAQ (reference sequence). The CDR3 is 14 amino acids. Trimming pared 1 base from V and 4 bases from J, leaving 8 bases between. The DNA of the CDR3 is TGTGCCAGCAGCTTAGAGTCAGAGTACAATGAGCAGTTCTTC. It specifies CASSLESEYNEQFF.